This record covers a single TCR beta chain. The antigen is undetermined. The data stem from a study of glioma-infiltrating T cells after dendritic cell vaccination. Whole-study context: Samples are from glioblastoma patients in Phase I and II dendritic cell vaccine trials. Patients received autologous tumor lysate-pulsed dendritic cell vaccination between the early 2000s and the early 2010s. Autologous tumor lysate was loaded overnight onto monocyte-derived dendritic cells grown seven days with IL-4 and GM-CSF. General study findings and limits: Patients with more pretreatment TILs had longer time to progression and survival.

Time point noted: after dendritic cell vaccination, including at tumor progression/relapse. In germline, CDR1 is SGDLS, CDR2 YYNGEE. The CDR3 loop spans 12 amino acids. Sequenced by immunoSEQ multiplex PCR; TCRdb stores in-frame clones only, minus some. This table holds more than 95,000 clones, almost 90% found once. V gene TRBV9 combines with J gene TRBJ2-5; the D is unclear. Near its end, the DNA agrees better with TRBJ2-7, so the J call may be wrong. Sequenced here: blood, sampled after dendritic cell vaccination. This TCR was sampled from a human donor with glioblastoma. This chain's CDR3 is CASSYLNREQYF. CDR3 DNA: TGTGCCAGCAGCTACCTCAACCGCGAGCAGTACTTC.